In its sample, the clone carrying this TCR beta chain was seen many times. Preparation of the TCRbeta library used unique molecular identifiers. TCRdb redid the calling of the PCR reads with MiXCR, one entry per CDR3 protein. The data hold under 750,000 distinct CDR3 sequences, with more than 20% observed a single time. The sample comes from a study of T-cell reconstitution after alpha-beta-depleted transplantation in children. CDR3 size: 13 residues. Per the germline V gene, CDR1 is SGHRS and CDR2 is YFSETQ. The V gene lost 3 bases and the J gene lost 0 bases, with 6 bases spanning the gap. The receptor was derived from a boy under two years old who had a stem cell transplant for acute myeloid leukemia, so the T cells may come from the graft donor. This material consisted of PBMCs, mostly from graft donor cells, taken 360 days after TCRalphabeta/CD19-depleted stem cell transplant. This chain links TRBV5-1 with TRBJ1-1, with D uncertain. This chain's CDR3 is CASSYTMNTEAFF. As DNA, the CDR3 is TGCGCCAGCAGCTACACCATGAACACTGAAGCTTTCTTT.